This TCR beta chain was sequenced during a study of vaccination and CD4 T cells after COVID-19. Background on the study: A few convalescent patients were sampled post-vaccination (at day 14 and at days 161 to 241).

At the Johns Hopkins FTIC core, DNA taken from cultured CD4+ T cells was sequenced by way of the Oncomine TCR Beta short-read assay. Once CD4+ T cells had been cultured, genomic DNA was extracted from them. TCRdb reprocessed the PCR reads via MiXCR and lists one record per CDR3 protein. The top ten hold 4.5% to 5.5% of the sample, which has more than 20,000 distinct CDR3 sequences, approximately 41% seen once. The CDR3 is made up of 14 amino acids. Germline V CDR1 and CDR2: MDHEN, SYDVKM. The J segment lost 4 bases and the V segment lost 6 bases, leaving 9 bases of the junction unmatched. Concerning this clonotype itself: What it recognizes is unknown.

Indicated time point: late sampling 161 to 241 days after vaccination in a few convalescent patients. Documented treatment: approximately nine-day PBMC culture with coronavirus spike peptide pools or control peptides (ViraFEST assay). J is TRBJ2-7 and V is TRBV28, with 7 bases that match TRBD2. Source: CD4+ T cells from blood, cultured in vitro, taken about 7 months after SARS-CoV-2 vaccination. This clonotype originated in a human donor who had recovered from COVID-19. CDR3 amino acids: CASSDGGDLYEQYF. CDR3 coding DNA: TGTGCCAGCAGCGATGGGGGGGATCTGTACGAGCAGTACTTC.